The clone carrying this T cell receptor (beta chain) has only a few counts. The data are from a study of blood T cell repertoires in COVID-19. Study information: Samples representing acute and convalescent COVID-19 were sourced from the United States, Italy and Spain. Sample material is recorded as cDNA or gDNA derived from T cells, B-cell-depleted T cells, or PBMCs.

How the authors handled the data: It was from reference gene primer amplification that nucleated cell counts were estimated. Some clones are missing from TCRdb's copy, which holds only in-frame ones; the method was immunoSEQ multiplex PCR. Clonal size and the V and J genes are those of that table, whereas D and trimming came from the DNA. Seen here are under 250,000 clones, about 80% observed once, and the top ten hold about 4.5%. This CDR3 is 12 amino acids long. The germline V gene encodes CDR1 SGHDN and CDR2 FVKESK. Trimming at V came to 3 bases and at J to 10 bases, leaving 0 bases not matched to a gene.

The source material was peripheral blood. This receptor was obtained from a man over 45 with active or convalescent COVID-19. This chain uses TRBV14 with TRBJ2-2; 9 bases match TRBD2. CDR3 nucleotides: TGTGCCAGCAGCCAGGGACTAGCGGAGCTGTTTTTT. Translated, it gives CASSQGLAELFF. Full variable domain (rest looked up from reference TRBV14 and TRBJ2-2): EAGVTQFPSHSVIEKGQTVTLRCDPISGHDNLYWYRRVMGKEIKFLLHFVKESKQDESGMPNNRFLAERTGGTYSTLKVQPAELEDSGVYFCASSQGLAELFFGEGSRLTVL.